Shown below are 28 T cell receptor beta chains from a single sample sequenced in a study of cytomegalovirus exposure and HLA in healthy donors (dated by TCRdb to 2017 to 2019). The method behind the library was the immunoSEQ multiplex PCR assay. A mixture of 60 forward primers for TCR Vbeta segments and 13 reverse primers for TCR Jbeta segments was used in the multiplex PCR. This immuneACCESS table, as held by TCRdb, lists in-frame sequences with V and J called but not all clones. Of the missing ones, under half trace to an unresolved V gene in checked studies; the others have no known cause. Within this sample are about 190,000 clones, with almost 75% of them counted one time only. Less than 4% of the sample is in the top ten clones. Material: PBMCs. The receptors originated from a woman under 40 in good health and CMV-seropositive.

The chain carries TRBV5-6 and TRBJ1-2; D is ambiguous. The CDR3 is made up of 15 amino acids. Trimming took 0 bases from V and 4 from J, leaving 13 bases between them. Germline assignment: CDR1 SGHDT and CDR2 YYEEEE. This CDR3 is CASSLDYGGGYGYTF. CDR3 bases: TGTGCCAGCAGCTTGGATTATGGAGGCGGCTATGGCTACACCTTC.

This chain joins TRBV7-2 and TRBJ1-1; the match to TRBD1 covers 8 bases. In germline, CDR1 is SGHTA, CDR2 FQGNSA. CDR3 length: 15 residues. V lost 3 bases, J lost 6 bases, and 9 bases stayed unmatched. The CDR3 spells CASSFTPGQAAEAFF. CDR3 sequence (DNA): TGTGCCAGCAGCTTCACTCCGGGACAGGCGGCTGAAGCTTTCTTT.

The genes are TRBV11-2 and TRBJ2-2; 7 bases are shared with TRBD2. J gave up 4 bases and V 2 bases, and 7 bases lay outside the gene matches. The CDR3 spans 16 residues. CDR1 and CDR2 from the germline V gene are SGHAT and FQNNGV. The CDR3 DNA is TGTGCCAGCAGCTTACTGGGCGGGAGTGTCACCGGGGAGCTGTTTTTT. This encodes CASSLLGGSVTGELFF.

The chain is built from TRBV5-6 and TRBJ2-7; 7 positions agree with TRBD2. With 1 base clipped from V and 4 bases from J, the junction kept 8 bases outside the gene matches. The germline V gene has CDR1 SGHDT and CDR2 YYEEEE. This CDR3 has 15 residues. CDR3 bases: TGTGCCAGCAGCTTGTTGGGGGAGGGAGGGTACGAGCAGTACTTC. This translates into CASSLLGEGGYEQYF.

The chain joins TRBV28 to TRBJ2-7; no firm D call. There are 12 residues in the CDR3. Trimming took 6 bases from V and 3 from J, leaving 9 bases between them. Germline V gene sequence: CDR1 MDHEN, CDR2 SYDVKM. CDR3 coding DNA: TGTGCCAGCAGGGGCCCGGACTACGAGCAGTACTTC. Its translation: CASRGPDYEQYF.

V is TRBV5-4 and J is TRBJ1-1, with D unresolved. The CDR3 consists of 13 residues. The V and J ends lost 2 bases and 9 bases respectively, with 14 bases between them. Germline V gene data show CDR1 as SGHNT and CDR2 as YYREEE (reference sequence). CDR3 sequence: CASSLEGGSQAFF. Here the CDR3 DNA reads TGTGCCAGCAGCTTAGAAGGCGGAAGCCAAGCTTTCTTT.

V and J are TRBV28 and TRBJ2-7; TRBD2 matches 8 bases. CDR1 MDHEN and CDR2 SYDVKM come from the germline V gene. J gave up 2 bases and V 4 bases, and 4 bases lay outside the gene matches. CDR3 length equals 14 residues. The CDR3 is CASSYGGRPYEQYF. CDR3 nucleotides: TGTGCCAGCAGTTACGGCGGGAGGCCCTACGAGCAGTACTTC.

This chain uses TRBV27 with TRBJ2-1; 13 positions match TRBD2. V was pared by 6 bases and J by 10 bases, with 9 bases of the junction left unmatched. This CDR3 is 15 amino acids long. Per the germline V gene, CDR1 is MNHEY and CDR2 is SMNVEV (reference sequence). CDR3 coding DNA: TGTGCCAGCAGGCCTAGGACTAGCGGGAGCCGAGAGCAGTTCTTC. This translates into CASRPRTSGSREQFF.

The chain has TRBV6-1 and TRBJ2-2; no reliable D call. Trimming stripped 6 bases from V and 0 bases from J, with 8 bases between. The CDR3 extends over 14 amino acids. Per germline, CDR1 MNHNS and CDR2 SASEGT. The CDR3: CASSPYSNTGELFF. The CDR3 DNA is TGTGCCAGCAGCCCTTACTCGAACACCGGGGAGCTGTTTTTT.

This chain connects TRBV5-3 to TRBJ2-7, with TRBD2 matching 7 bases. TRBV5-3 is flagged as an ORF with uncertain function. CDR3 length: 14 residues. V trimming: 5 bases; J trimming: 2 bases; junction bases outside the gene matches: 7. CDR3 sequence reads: CARRGLADPYEQYF. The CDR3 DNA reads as TGTGCCAGAAGGGGTCTAGCGGACCCCTACGAGCAGTACTTC.

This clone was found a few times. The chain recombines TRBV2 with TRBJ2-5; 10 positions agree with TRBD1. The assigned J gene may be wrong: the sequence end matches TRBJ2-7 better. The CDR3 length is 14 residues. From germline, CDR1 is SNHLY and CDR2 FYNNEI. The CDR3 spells CASSDWTGGYEQYF. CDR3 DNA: TGTGCCAGCAGTGACTGGACAGGGGGATACGAGCAGTACTTC.

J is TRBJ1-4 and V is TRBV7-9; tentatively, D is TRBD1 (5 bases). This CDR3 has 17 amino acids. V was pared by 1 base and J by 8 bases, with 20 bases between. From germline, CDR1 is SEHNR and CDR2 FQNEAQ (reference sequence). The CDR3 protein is CASSLGGRSGGKEKLFF. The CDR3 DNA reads TGTGCCAGCAGCTTAGGAGGGCGGTCCGGGGGGAAAGAAAAACTGTTTTTT.

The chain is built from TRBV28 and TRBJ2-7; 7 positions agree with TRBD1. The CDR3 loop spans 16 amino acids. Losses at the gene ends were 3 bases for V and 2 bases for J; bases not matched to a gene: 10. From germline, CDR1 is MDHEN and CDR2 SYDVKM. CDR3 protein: CASSFFPGTETYEQYF. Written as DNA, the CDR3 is TGTGCCAGCAGTTTTTTTCCCGGGACAGAGACCTACGAGCAGTACTTC.

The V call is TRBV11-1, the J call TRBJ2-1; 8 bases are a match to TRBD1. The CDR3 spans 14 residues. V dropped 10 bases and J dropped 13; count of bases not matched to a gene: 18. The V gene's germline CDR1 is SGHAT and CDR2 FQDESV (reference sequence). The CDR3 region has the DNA TGTGCCACCGAAACCGGACAGGGCGTCGAAAGCCAGTTCTTC. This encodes CATETGQGVESQFF.

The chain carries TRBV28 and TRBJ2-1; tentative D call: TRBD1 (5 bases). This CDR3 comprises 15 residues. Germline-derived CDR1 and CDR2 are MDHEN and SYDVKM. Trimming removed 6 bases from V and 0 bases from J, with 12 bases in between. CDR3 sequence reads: CASRQDMTSYNEQFF. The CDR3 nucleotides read TGTGCCAGCAGACAGGACATGACCTCCTACAATGAGCAGTTCTTC.

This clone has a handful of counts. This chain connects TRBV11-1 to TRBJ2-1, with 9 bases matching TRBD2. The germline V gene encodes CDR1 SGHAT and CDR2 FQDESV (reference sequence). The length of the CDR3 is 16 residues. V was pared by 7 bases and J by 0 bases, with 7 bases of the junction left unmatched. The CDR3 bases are TGTGCCAGCACTCTGGCGGGAGGGAGCTCCTACAATGAGCAGTTCTTC. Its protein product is CASTLAGGSSYNEQFF.

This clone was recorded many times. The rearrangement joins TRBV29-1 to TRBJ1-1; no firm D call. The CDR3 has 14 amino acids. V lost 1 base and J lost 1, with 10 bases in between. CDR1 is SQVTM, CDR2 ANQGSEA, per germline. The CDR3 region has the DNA TGCAGCGTTGAAGTCCTCACTCGGAACACTGAAGCTTTCTTT. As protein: CSVEVLTRNTEAFF. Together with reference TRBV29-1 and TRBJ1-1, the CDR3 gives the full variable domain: SAVISQKPSRDICQRGTSLTIQCQVDSQVTMMFWYRQQPGQSLTLIATANQGSEATYESGFVIDKFPISRPNLTFSTLTVSNMSPEDSSIYLCSVEVLTRNTEAFFGQGTRLTVV.

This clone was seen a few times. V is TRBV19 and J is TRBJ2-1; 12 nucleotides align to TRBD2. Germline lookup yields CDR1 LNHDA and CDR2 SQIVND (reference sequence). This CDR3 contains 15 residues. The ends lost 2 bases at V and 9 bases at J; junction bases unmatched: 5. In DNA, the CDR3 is TGTGCCAGTAGTATACTAGCGGGAGGGCCTGGTGAGCAGTTCTTC. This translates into CASSILAGGPGEQFF.

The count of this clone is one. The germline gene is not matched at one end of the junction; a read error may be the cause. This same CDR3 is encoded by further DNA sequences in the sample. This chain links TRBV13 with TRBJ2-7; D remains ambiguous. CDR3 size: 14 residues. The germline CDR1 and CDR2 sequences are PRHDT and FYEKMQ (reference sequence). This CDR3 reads CASSLRISSYEQYF. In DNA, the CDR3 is TGTGCCAGCAGCCTCAGGATCAGCTCCTACGAGCAGTACTTT.

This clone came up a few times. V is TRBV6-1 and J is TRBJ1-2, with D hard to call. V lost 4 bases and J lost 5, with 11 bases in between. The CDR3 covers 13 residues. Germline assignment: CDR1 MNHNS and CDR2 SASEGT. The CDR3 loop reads CASSVGPVYGYTF. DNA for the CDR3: TGTGCCAGCAGTGTGGGCCCGGTTTATGGCTACACCTTC.

Written as DNA, the CDR3 is TGTGCCAGCAGCAACGCCGGCGGGATAGGTCAGCCCCAGCATTTT. Residues: CASSNAGGIGQPQHF. The chain carries TRBV6-5 and TRBJ1-5; no clear D gene. The germline CDR1 and CDR2 sequences are MNHEY and SVGAGI. The CDR3 has 15 residues. Trimming stripped 6 bases from V and 6 bases from J, with 18 bases between.

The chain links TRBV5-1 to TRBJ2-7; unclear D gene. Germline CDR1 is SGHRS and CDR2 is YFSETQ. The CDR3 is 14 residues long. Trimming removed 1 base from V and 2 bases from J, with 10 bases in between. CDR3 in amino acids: CASSLLGSPYEQYF. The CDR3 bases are TGCGCCAGCAGCTTGCTGGGCAGCCCCTACGAGCAGTACTTC.

CDR3 amino acids: CASSLPGLAGGEQYF. The CDR3 DNA is TGTGCCAGCAGCTTACCGGGACTAGCGGGAGGCGAGCAGTACTTC. The chain recombines TRBV7-8 with TRBJ2-7; 15 positions agree with TRBD2. The CDR3 totals 15 residues. Germline trimming cut 2 bases from V and 6 bases from J; bases unmatched to any gene: 2. Looked up from germline, CDR1 is SGHVS and CDR2 is FQNEAQ.

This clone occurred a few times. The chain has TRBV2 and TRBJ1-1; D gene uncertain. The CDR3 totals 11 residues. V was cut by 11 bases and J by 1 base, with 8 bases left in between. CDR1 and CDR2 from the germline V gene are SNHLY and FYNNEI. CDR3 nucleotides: TGTGCCGGCGCGGGGAACACTGAAGCTTTCTTT. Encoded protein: CAGAGNTEAFF.

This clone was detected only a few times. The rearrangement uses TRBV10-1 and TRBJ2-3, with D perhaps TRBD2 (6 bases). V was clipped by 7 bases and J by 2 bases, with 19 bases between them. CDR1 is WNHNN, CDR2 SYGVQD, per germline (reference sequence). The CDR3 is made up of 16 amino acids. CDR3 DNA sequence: TGCGCCAGCATGGAGGGCCCCGCAGGGACCACAGATACGCAGTATTTT. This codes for CASMEGPAGTTDTQYF.

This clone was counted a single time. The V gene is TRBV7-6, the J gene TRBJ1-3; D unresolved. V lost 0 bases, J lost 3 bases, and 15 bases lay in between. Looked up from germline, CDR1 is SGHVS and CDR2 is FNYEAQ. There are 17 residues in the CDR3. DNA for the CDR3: TGTGCCAGCAGCTTAGCGCGGGAGGCAGGCCTTGGAAACACCATATATTTT. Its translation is CASSLAREAGLGNTIYF.

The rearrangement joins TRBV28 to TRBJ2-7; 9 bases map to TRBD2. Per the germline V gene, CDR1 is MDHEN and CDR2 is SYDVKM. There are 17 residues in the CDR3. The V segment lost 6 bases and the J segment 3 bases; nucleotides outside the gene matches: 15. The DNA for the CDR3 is TGTGCCAGCAGCTCTAGCCCACTAGCGGGCCATATCTACGAGCAGTACTTC. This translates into CASSSSPLAGHIYEQYF.

CDR3 DNA: TGCAGCGTAAAAACCGGGGACAAGTGGGAGCAGTACTTC. Translation: CSVKTGDKWEQYF. The genes are TRBV29-1 and TRBJ2-5, with D possibly matching TRBD1 (6 bases). Between the trimmed V and J ends, which lost 6 bases and 11 bases, there was a span of 22 bases. The CDR3 covers 13 residues. Germline-derived CDR1 and CDR2 are SQVTM and ANQGSEA.